A single sample gave rise to the 8 T cell receptor beta chains below, sequenced in a study of cytomegalovirus exposure and HLA in healthy donors. Use of 60 Vbeta and 13 Jbeta primers characterized the PCR. Some clones are missing from TCRdb's copy, which holds only in-frame ones; the method was immunoSEQ multiplex PCR. Of some 270,000 clones in the sample, about 80% were seen once. The sequenced sample consisted of PBMCs. The origin of the receptors is a girl aged 2 to 9 in good health and CMV-seronegative.

The V and J genes are TRBV9 and TRBJ1-4; 11 nucleotides match TRBD1. This CDR3 region has 15 residues. Trimming removed 2 bases from V and 7 bases from J; junction bases left unmatched: 4. Germline CDR1 is SGDLS and CDR2 is YYNGEE. The CDR3 loop is CASSVSGQGAEKLFF. CDR3 DNA: TGTGCCAGCAGCGTCTCCGGACAGGGGGCTGAAAAACTGTTTTTT.

In this sample, this clone turned up once. The genes are TRBV7-6 and TRBJ1-1; a weak D match, TRBD1 (5 bases). This CDR3 comprises 15 residues. Germline V lookup: CDR1 SGHVS, CDR2 FNYEAQ. The germline V and J ends were trimmed by 1 base and 3 bases, with 12 bases remaining between them. CDR3 in DNA: TGTGCCAGCAGCTTAGTAGCAGGGTCCCACACTGAAGCTTTCTTT. Translation gives CASSLVAGSHTEAFF.

The sample holds one count of this clone. The J gene is TRBJ2-4, the V gene TRBV4-2; no reliable D call. The CDR3 is made up of 16 amino acids. The germline gives CDR1 LGHNA, CDR2 YNFKEQ. Trimming took off 0 bases at V and 0 bases at J, with 9 bases between the two ends. CDR3 nucleotide sequence: TGTGCCAGCAGCCAAGAAACCCGAGGAGCCAAAAACATTCAGTACTTC. Translation gives CASSQETRGAKNIQYF.

This chain connects TRBV6-5 to TRBJ2-3; no clear D gene. V was shortened by 6 bases and J by 4 bases, with 17 bases between the two germline ends. The CDR3 spans 15 residues. Germline V CDR1 and CDR2: MNHEY, SVGAGI. This CDR3 reads CASSHSRFLPDTQYF. The DNA for the CDR3 is TGTGCCAGCAGCCATAGTAGATTTCTCCCAGATACGCAGTATTTT.

Concerning this clone itself: At one end the junction does not follow the germline gene, possibly because of a read error. The rearrangement joins TRBV29-1 to TRBJ2-1, with a weak D call TRBD1 (6 bases). The CDR3 contains 13 residues. Germline assignment: CDR1 SQVTM and CDR2 ANQGSEA. CDR3 loop: CSGERDTYNEQFF. As DNA, the CDR3 is TGCAGCGGTGAACGGGACACCTACAATGAGCAGTTCTTC.

The rearrangement links TRBV6-5 to TRBJ1-2; D may be TRBD1 (6 bases). The CDR3 is 12 residues long. CDR1 MNHEY and CDR2 SVGAGI come from the germline V gene. Trimming pared 4 bases from V and 9 bases from J, leaving 12 bases between. CDR3 in DNA: TGTGCCAGCAGTTCCGAGGACAGACGCTACACCTTC. Amino acid sequence: CASSSEDRRYTF.

The rearrangement joins TRBV5-4 to TRBJ2-7, with TRBD1 as a possible D gene (5 bases). There are 15 residues in the CDR3. V lost 0 bases to trimming and J lost 3 bases, with 13 bases between them. Germline CDR1 reads SGHNT; CDR2 reads YYREEE (reference sequence). CDR3 amino acids: CASSLDQGFGYEQYF. The CDR3, as DNA: TGTGCCAGCAGCTTGGATCAGGGTTTCGGCTACGAGCAGTACTTC.

The V and J genes are TRBV28 and TRBJ2-4; D uncertain. The CDR3 spans 12 residues. The V end lost 8 bases, the J end lost 3 bases, and 8 bases lay between the germline ends. Per germline, CDR1 MDHEN and CDR2 SYDVKM. DNA of the CDR3: TGTGCCAGCGCCCTATACAAAAACATTCAGTACTTC. The encoded protein is CASALYKNIQYF.